What follows is one TCR beta chain and its context. The antigen it binds to is not known. It has no much larger one-base neighbor in the sample; base qualities were not kept. The immunoSEQ Assay, a bias-controlled multiplex PCR, was used to amplify TCRbeta CDR3 regions from genomic DNA. The published analysis was carried out like this. The number of nucleated cells in each sample was estimated by amplification of reference gene primers within the assay. To quantify the absolute abundance of each unique TCRbeta CDR3 rearrangement, sequence reads were collapsed and filtered. For each sample, productive Simpson clonality was calculated as the square root of Simpson's diversity index across productive rearrangements. As stored in TCRdb, this immuneACCESS dataset retains in-frame rearrangements with V and J assigned. A fraction of the clones does not appear; measured against another copy, unresolved V genes explain less than half of the discrepancy, and the remainder lacks a known reason. Clone size and the V and J calls come from that table; the DNA yielded D and trimming. The sample has 180,000 or so clones on record, roughly 80% of them singletons. The ten largest clones take up under 3% of the sample.

The data stem from a study of blood T cell repertoires in COVID-19 (dated by TCRdb to about 2020). Looking at the study overall: Samples from collaborators originated in the United States, Italy and Spain and spanned both the acute and convalescent phases of COVID-19. Where HLA class I and class II types were available, the types were taken from metadata supplied by the sample provider, not from assay-based typing. The samples were drawn from two sources: the first 160 participants of the ongoing ImmuneRACE study, and over 1,000 subjects contributed by 6 global collaborators. The sample metadata nearly always contained a de-identified subject ID, COVID-19 status, age in years and sex. The prospective study material was composed of cDNA or gDNA derived from T cells, B-cell-depleted T cells, or PBMCs. Deeply sampled blood TCRbeta repertoires from subjects exposed to, actively infected with, or recovered from COVID-19 were included in the dataset. The repertoires were released in a freely available public database intended as a resource for research on the immune response to SARS-CoV-2.

Via the germline V gene (reference sequence), CDR1 is LNHDA and CDR2 SQIVND. The cysteine opens and the phenylalanine closes a CDR3 of 11 amino acids. Here the CDR3 DNA is all that survives: 33 bases in frame from base 1. V is shortened by 2 bases, J by 6 bases, and the region joining them spans 3 bases. Study-level results and caveats: The quantity of clinical and demographic metadata differed by source and by participant and was supplied without curation.

Whole blood was collected in K2EDTA tubes by collaborating institutions according to the institutions' own protocols. Collaborator samples were shipped for TCRbeta analysis as frozen whole blood, isolated PBMCs, or DNA extracted from either sample type. This sequence uses TRBV19 and TRBJ2-3, with the D gene call left open. The sequencing input was peripheral blood. This TCR was sampled from a human donor with acute or convalescent COVID-19. The donor label of this sample is uncertain. The base sequence is TGTGCCAGTAGTATACGGGATACGCAGTATTTT. It specifies CASSIRDTQYF.